This T cell receptor beta chain was sequenced in a study of response to subunit inactivated influenza vaccine. Study-wide results and limits: With each seasonal influenza vaccination, the authors suggested, few new T cells are recruited.

V dropped 0 bases and J dropped 3 bases, with 9 bases sitting between them. Germline assignment: CDR1 LGHNA and CDR2 YSLEER. The CDR3 sequence is 14 residues long. This clonotype showed up just a few times. The antigen remains undetermined. TCRdb passed the RT-PCR reads through MiXCR, listing each CDR3 protein once. The table shows hundreds of thousands of distinct CDR3 sequences, with approximately 12% occurring only once. The receptor was isolated from a man aged 50 or older who received an inactivated influenza vaccine. The chain employs TRBV4-3 and TRBJ2-7; tentatively, D is TRBD2 (6 bases). The sequencing here drew on PBMCs from blood, taken on the day of vaccination. This CDR3 reads CASSQEWGGYEQYF. The CDR3 coding sequence is TGCGCCAGCAGCCAAGAGTGGGGAGGCTACGAGCAGTACTTC.